This TCR beta chain was obtained from a study of blood T cell repertoires in COVID-19. Study-wide background: Collection of acute and convalescent COVID-19 samples took place in the United States, Italy and Spain.

The CDR3 covers 16 residues. Trimming took 2 bases from V and 3 from J; bases not matched to a gene: 6. Germline V gene data show CDR1 as MDHEN and CDR2 as SYDVKM. In the original processing: Counts of nucleated cells, estimated from reference gene primer amplification, were obtained. TCRdb's table, derived via immunoSEQ multiplex PCR, lists solely in-frame clones and lacks some. The DNA gave D and trimming, while V, J and clone size come from that table. The data hold about 180,000 clones, with over 80% observed a single time. The J gene is TRBJ1-3, the V gene TRBV28; 8 bases map to TRBD1. This TCR was recovered from a middle-aged woman with COVID-19, enrolled during active disease. What was sequenced was peripheral blood. This CDR3 is CASSLDPGGLGNTIYF. The CDR3 DNA sequence: TGTGCCAGCAGTTTAGATCCAGGGGGCCTTGGAAACACCATATATTTT. The whole variable domain, remainder taken from reference TRBV28 and TRBJ1-3, is DVKVTQSSRYLVKRTGEKVFLECVQDMDHENMFWYRQDPGLGLRLIYFSYDVKMKEKGDIPEGYSVSREKKERFSLILESASTNQTSMYLCASSLDPGGLGNTIYFGEGSWLTVV.